This entry is about one T cell receptor beta chain. The antigen remains unidentified. Per the germline V gene, CDR1 is MDHEN and CDR2 is SYDVKM. The CDR3 runs 15 residues. V gave up 4 bases and J gave up 3 bases; unmatched junction bases: 7. This sample is part of a study of cytomegalovirus exposure and HLA in healthy donors. The PCR employed 60 Vbeta primers together with 13 Jbeta primers. Libraries were prepared by immunoSEQ multiplex PCR; TCRdb keeps only in-frame clonotypes and omits some of them. The sample includes some 200,000 clones, roughly 80% of them seen just once. Notes on the study in general: Beyond CMV serostatus, there was no information to go on about immune exposure. Most of the TCR beta V segments (in an earlier analysis) were productive either about 87% or about 30% of the time. There were a few CMV-associated chains whose specificity for CMV antigens was confirmed in vitro. The authors assumed roughly uniform sequencing depth across donors for presence/absence analyses.

This TCR was sampled from a woman aged 18-29 years in good health and CMV-seronegative. The chain joins TRBV28 to TRBJ2-7; 9 bases are shared with TRBD2. Sequencing was carried out using PBMCs. The CDR3 nucleotides are TGTGCCAGCAGTTCTTCCGCTAGCGGGAACTACGAGCAGTACTTC. Translation gives CASSSSASGNYEQYF.